This is a list of T cell receptor beta chains from one sample in a study of blood T cell repertoires in COVID-19. Here immunoSEQ multiplex PCR was the method, and the copy in TCRdb shows in-frame clones only, minus some. This table has about 210,000 clones, about 88% appearing once. The sequencing sample was made of peripheral blood. Every receptor here comes from a man in his 60s with acute or convalescent COVID-19. Both conserved end residues are trimmed from each CDR3.

J: TRBJ1-5
V: TRBV6-5
CDR3: ASSVRESGNQPQH

J: TRBJ2-6
V: TRBV7-2
CDR3: ASSSWTGETGANVLT

J: TRBJ1-2
V: TRBV4-2
CDR3: ASSQEGQGSTYGYT

J: TRBJ2-6
V: TRBV12-5
CDR3: ASGLEQGGAHSGANVLT

J: TRBJ2-5
V: TRBV11-2
CDR3: ASSAEAETQY

J: TRBJ2-5
V: TRBV2
CDR3: ASSASRQETQY

J: TRBJ1-2
V: TRBV6-2/TRBV6-3
CDR3: ASTPRGTPNYGYT

J: TRBJ2-7
V: TRBV10-3
CDR3: AIKGDHRDTRLEQY

J: TRBJ2-7
V: TRBV9
CDR3: ASSPRDKISYEQY

J: TRBJ2-1
V: TRBV5-6
CDR3: ASTLGTGSLYNEQF

J: TRBJ2-2
V: TRBV5-1
CDR3: ASSSGTGTNTGELF

J: TRBJ2-2
V: TRBV28
CDR3: ASGKPGTGELF

J: TRBJ1-5
V: TRBV12-3/TRBV12-4
CDR3: ASSLGRNQPQH

J: TRBJ1-2
V: TRBV7-2
CDR3: ASTLLEGLSYERGGYT

J: TRBJ1-2
V: TRBV9
CDR3: ASSVGQAPNYGYT